These T cell receptor beta chains were read from a single sample in a study of shared clonotypes between healthy human individuals. Generated by immunoSEQ multiplex PCR, the TCRdb table keeps only in-frame clones and is missing some. The sample records millions of clones, 85% to 95% being singletons. Sequenced material: naive CD4+ T cells from PBMCs. These receptors were collected from a man in his late teens or twenties in good health. Some clones in this sample may be carry-over from other donors' samples. The CDR3 runs from the conserved cysteine through the conserved F or W. D genes are given only for firm matches. Expanded clones get a size class; other rows say once, few or many, or leave the size out.

j_call d_call v_call clone_size cdr3_nt cdr3_aa
TRBJ1-2 - TRBV4-1 - TGCGCCAGCAGCCAAGATCTCGGGGGACGTACCTATGGCTACACCTTC CASSQDLGGRTYGYTF
TRBJ1-3 - TRBV5-3 - TGTGCCAGAAGCTTGACGGGGGCTGATGGAAACACCATATATTTT CARSLTGADGNTIYF
TRBJ2-2 - TRBV5-1 - TGCGCCAGCAGTAGTCAAGCGAACACCGGGGAGCTGTTTTTT CASSSQANTGELFF
TRBJ2-4 - TRBV10-2 - TGCGCCAGCAGTGGGACATCCAAAAACATTCAGTACTTC CASSGTSKNIQYF
TRBJ2-6 TRBD1 TRBV5-1 - TGCGCCAGCAGCTCGGGACAGGACCCTCGAGTTGGGGCCAACGTCCTGACTTTC CASSSGQDPRVGANVLTF
TRBJ2-5 TRBD2 TRBV7-2 - TGTGCCAGCAGCTTAGAAAGCGGGAGAGAGACCCAGTACTTC CASSLESGRETQYF
TRBJ2-1 - TRBV5-1 - TGCGCCAGCAGCTTCCTAGTATCGAATGAGCAGTTCTTC CASSFLVSNEQFF
TRBJ2-1 - TRBV4-1 - TGCGCCAGCAGCCCCACCTTAGGATTAGCCCTTAACAATGAGCAGTTCTTC CASSPTLGLALNNEQFF
TRBJ1-4 - TRBV5-1 - TGCGCCAGCAGCCAGACCTCAACTAATGAAAAACTGTTTTTT CASSQTSTNEKLFF
TRBJ1-2 TRBD1 TRBV4-3 - TGCGCCAGCAGCGGACAGGGACTTAACTATGGCTACACCTTC CASSGQGLNYGYTF
TRBJ1-1 TRBD1 TRBV25-1 - TGTGCCAGCAGACGGACAGGGGGGACTGAAGCTTTCTTT CASRRTGGTEAFF
TRBJ2-1 TRBD1 TRBV6-6 - TGTGCCAGCAGCTCCTCATGGGACAGGGCTCGGGAGCAGTTCTTC CASSSSWDRAREQFF
TRBJ2-5 TRBD2 TRBV6-1 - TGTGCCAGCGCTGGGGTTCGGGGAGGGGAGACCCAGTACTTC CASAGVRGGETQYF
TRBJ2-2 - TRBV5-1 - TGCGCCAGCAGCTTGGCCGGGGGCACCGGGGAGCTGTTTTTT CASSLAGGTGELFF
TRBJ2-1 - TRBV5-1 - TGCGCCAGCAGCTTGGTACTAACATCCTACAATGAGCAGTTCTTC CASSLVLTSYNEQFF
TRBJ1-5 TRBD1 TRBV28 few TGTGCCAGCAGTTCGGGGACAGGCACCAGCAATCAGCCCCAGCATTTT CASSSGTGTSNQPQHF
TRBJ1-2 - TRBV7-2 - TGTGCCAGCAGCTTCAGGGACCTTATATATGGCTACACCTTC CASSFRDLIYGYTF
TRBJ2-7 TRBD2 TRBV27 - TGTGCCAGCAGTTCCATATTAGCGGGCTTCATTTACGAGCAGTACTTC CASSSILAGFIYEQYF
TRBJ2-3 - TRBV9 - TGTGCCAGCAGCCTAACTAGCCAAAGCACAGATACGCAGTATTTT CASSLTSQSTDTQYF
TRBJ2-7 TRBD2 TRBV7-2 - TGTGCCAGCAGCTTAGACAGCGGGAGCTCCTACGAGCAGTACTTC CASSLDSGSSYEQYF
TRBJ2-3 - TRBV5-1 - TGCGCCAGCAGCTTGGGGGGCGGAGGGCCCACAGATACGCAGTATTTT CASSLGGGGPTDTQYF
TRBJ2-5 - TRBV7-9 - TGTGCCAGCAGCTTACGAGCAGGCCAAGAGACCCAGTACTTC CASSLRAGQETQYF
TRBJ1-4 - TRBV5-1 - TGCGCCAGCAGCTTGGAAGGTTCTCTGGAGTGGGAAAAACTGTTTTTT CASSLEGSLEWEKLFF
TRBJ1-3 - TRBV5-6 - TGTGCCAGCAGTAATGTCGGGTCTGGAAACACCATATATTTT CASSNVGSGNTIYF
TRBJ2-3 - TRBV4-1 - TGCGCCAGCAGCCAAGGCCCCTCTCGTCTCGATACGCAGTATTTT CASSQGPSRLDTQYF
TRBJ2-2 TRBD2 TRBV11-3 - TGTGCCAGCCGAGACCGGCGGGAGGGAAACACCGGGGAGCTGTTTTTT CASRDRREGNTGELFF
TRBJ1-5 TRBD1 TRBV19 once TGTGCCAGTACCCTGACAGGGAGCAATCAGCCCCAGCATTTT CASTLTGSNQPQHF
TRBJ1-2 TRBD1 TRBV30 - TGTGCCTGGCTGCAGGGGGCCGACTATGGCTACACCTTC CAWLQGADYGYTF
TRBJ1-1 - TRBV28 - TGTGCCAGCAGTTTAGAGACGGGGCCTGAAGCTTTCTTT CASSLETGPEAFF
TRBJ2-7 - TRBV28 - TGTGCCAGCAGTCCCCCAGCCACCTACGAGCAGTACTTC CASSPPATYEQYF
TRBJ2-3 - TRBV28 - TGTGCCAGCAGTTTTAGGAGCGACCGAGCGGATACGCAGTATTTT CASSFRSDRADTQYF
TRBJ2-5 - TRBV4-1 - TGCGCCAGCAGCCAAGTAAGTTCCAGCGGTTACCAAGAGACCCAGTACTTC CASSQVSSSGYQETQYF
TRBJ2-1 TRBD2 TRBV6-4 - TGTGCCAGCAGTGACTATGGACTAGCGGGAGCTTTAGGTCTATACAATGAGCAGTTCTTC CASSDYGLAGALGLYNEQFF
TRBJ1-5 - TRBV27 - TGTGCCAGCAGTTTATCGCAGGGTGTGGGTGATCAGCCCCAGCATTTT CASSLSQGVGDQPQHF
TRBJ2-7 - TRBV19 - TGTGCCAGTAGTAGAGGCACCTCCTACGAGCAGTACTTC CASSRGTSYEQYF
TRBJ2-7 - TRBV7-2 - TGTGCCAGCAGCTTAGACCGACTAGCAGGGGACGAGCAGTACTTC CASSLDRLAGDEQYF
TRBJ2-2 - TRBV4-2 - TGTGCCAGCAGCCACGGGGCGGATCCGAACACCGGGGAGCTGTTTTTT CASSHGADPNTGELFF
TRBJ2-1 - TRBV7-3 - TGTGCCAGCAGCAAGATGAGTCACTACAATGAGCAGTTCTTC CASSKMSHYNEQFF
TRBJ1-4 - TRBV15 - TGTGCCGCGTCGGGGGCTCGTGGGGAAAAACTGTTTTTT CAASGARGEKLFF
TRBJ2-5 - TRBV7-8 - TGTGCCAGCAGCATTGGAGAGACCCAGTACTTC CASSIGETQYF
TRBJ2-7 - TRBV29-1 - TGCAGCGTTGTAAATAGGGCGCCCTACGAGCAGTACTTC CSVVNRAPYEQYF